Reported below is one TCR beta chain. The data belong to a study of control samples from healthy donors and cancer patients. Method: immunoSEQ multiplex PCR; TCRdb's copy keeps in-frame clones and lacks some. The table includes 150,000 to 200,000 clones, around nine tenths detected once. Germline loops: CDR1 GTSNPN, CDR2 SVGIG (reference sequence). V trimming: 0 bases; J trimming: 8 bases; junction bases outside the gene matches: 12. CDR3 length: 17 amino acids. The chain recombines TRBV30 with TRBJ2-1; 11 bases agree with TRBD2. This receptor was identified in a woman between 25 and 40 years old in good health. Input material: blood. CDR3 DNA sequence: TGTGCCTGGAGTGTACGCCGGGTAGCGGGAGGGAGGGATGAGCAGTTCTTC. It translates to CAWSVRRVAGGRDEQFF.